This T cell receptor (beta chain) was observed in a study of regulatory T cells in long-lasting Graves disease. Study conclusions and caveats: The TCR repertoire of persistent Graves' patients was less diverse than that of newly diagnosed ones. Patients with persistent disease showed a bias toward TRBV28, TRBJ1-2 and TRBJ2-5. Accuracy might have suffered from few samples.

V gave up 4 bases and J gave up 3 bases; unmatched junction bases: 3. CDR3 length: 15 residues. Per germline, CDR1 SGHTA and CDR2 FQGNSA. Sequencing libraries for TCR beta were prepared with iRepertoire HTBI primers and Arm-PCR of CDR3 regions. Original methodology: Identified across the samples were 55 to 75 TRBV segments and 13 to 15 TRBJ segments. TCRdb reprocessed the multiplex PCR reads with MiXCR, giving one entry per CDR3 protein. TCRdb's processing, not the study's, gives the V and J calls here. The sample shows roughly 400,000 distinct CDR3 sequences, roughly a fifth of them seen only once. In this sample, this clonotype turned up many times. What it recognizes is unknown. Time point noted: persistent/refractory GD, antithyroid drugs over 5 years with positive TRAb. RNA extracted from PBMCs served as the sequencing template.

This TCR was recovered from a female donor with Graves disease. The sample here was peripheral blood mononuclear cells (PBMCs), taken when the disease was refractory, from a patient treated with antithyroid drugs. The chain joins TRBV7-2 to TRBJ1-4; 9 bases match TRBD1. The CDR3 nucleotides are TGTGCCAGCAGCTCACAGGGGGCGGCTAATGAAAAACTGTTTTTT. This sequence encodes CASSSQGAANEKLFF.